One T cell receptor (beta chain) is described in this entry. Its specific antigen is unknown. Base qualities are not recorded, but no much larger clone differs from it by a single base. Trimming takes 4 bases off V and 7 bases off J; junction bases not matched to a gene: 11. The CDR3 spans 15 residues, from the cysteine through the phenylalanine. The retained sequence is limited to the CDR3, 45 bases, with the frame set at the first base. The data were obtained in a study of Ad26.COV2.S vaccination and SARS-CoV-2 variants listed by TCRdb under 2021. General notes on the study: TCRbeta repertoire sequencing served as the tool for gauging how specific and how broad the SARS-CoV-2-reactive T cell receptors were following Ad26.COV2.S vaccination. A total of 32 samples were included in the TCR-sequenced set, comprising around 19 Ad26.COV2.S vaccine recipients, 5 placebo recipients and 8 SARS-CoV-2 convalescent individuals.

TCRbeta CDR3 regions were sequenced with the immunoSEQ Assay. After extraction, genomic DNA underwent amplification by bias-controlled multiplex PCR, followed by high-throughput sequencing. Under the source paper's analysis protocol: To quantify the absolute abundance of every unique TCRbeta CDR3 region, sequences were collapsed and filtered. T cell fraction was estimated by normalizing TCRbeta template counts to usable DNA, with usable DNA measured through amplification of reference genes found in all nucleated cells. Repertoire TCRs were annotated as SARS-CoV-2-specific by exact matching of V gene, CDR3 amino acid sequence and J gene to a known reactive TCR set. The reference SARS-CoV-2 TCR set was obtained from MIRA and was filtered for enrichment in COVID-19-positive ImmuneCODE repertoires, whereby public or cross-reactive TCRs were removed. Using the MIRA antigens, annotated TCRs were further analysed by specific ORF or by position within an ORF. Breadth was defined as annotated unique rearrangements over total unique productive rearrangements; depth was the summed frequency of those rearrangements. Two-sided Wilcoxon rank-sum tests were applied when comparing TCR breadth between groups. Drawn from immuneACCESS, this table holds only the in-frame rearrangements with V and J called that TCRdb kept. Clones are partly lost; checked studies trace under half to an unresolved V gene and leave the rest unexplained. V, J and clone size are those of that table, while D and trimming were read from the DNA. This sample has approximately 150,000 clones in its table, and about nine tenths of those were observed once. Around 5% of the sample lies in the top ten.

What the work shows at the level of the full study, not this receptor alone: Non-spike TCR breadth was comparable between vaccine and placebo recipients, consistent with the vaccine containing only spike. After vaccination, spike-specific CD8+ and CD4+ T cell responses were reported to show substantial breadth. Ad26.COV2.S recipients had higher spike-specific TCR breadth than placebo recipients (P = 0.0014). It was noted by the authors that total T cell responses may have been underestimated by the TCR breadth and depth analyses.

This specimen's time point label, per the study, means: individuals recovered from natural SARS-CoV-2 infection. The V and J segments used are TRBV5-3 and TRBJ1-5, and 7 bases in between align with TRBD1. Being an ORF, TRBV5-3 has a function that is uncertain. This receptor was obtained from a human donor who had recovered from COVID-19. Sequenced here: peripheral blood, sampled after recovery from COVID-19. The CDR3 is CARSRGQEVGQPQHF. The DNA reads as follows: TGTGCCAGAAGCAGAGGACAGGAGGTAGGCCAGCCCCAGCATTTT.